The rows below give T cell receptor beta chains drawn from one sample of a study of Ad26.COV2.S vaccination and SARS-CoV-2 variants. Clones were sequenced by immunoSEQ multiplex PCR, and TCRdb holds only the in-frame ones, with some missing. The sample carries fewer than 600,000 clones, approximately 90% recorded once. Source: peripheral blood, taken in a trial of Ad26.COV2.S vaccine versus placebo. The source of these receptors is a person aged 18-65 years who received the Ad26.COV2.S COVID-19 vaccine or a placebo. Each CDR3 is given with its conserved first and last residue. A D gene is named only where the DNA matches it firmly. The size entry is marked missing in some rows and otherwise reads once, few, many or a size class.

CDR3: CATSEAGTSRNNEQFF
DNA: TGTGCCACCAGTGAAGCCGGGACTAGCAGAAACAATGAGCAGTTCTTC
D: TRBD2
V: TRBV24-1
J: TRBJ2-1
size: .

CDR3: CASRLTGGAEEKLFF
DNA: TGTGCCAGTAGACTTACAGGGGGCGCAGAAGAAAAACTGTTTTTT
D: TRBD1
V: TRBV19
J: TRBJ1-4
size: .

CDR3: CATRRLAGEHNEQFF
DNA: TGTGCCACCAGACGACTAGCGGGGGAACACAATGAGCAGTTCTTC
D: TRBD2
V: TRBV10-3
J: TRBJ2-1
size: .

CDR3: CASWLGGSGNTIYF
DNA: TGTGCCAGCTGGTTAGGGGGCTCAGGAAACACCATATATTTT
D: TRBD1
V: TRBV10-3
J: TRBJ1-3
size: once

CDR3: CASSEDLGRETQYF
DNA: TGTGCCAGCAGCGAGGACCTTGGTCGCGAGACCCAGTACTTC
D: .
V: TRBV6-5
J: TRBJ2-5
size: .

CDR3: CASSEVGMSTEAFF
DNA: TGTGCCAGCAGTGAAGTGGGGATGTCTACTGAAGCTTTCTTT
D: .
V: TRBV6-1
J: TRBJ1-1
size: .

CDR3: CASSPGPGAAYEQYF
DNA: TGCGCCAGCAGCCCGGGTCCCGGGGCTGCCTACGAGCAGTACTTC
D: .
V: TRBV5-1
J: TRBJ2-7
size: .

CDR3: CASSLPLRGELFF
DNA: TGTGCCAGCAGCCTCCCGCTCCGCGGGGAGCTGTTTTTT
D: .
V: TRBV2
J: TRBJ2-2
size: .

CDR3: CASSRLAGAYEQYF
DNA: TGTGCCAGCAGCCGACTAGCGGGAGCGTACGAGCAGTACTTC
D: TRBD2
V: TRBV28
J: TRBJ2-7
size: .

CDR3: CSASGGLNTGELFF
DNA: TGCAGTGCTAGTGGCGGGCTGAACACCGGGGAGCTGTTTTTT
D: .
V: TRBV20-1
J: TRBJ2-2
size: .

CDR3: CASSPLLAGGGNEQFF
DNA: TGCGCCAGCAGCCCTTTACTAGCGGGAGGCGGGAATGAGCAGTTCTTC
D: TRBD2
V: TRBV5-1
J: TRBJ2-1
size: .

CDR3: CATSRDRGSTDTQYF
DNA: TGTGCCACCAGCAGAGATCGGGGTAGCACAGATACGCAGTATTTT
D: .
V: TRBV15
J: TRBJ2-3
size: .

CDR3: CASSYGTANYGYTF
DNA: TGTGCCAGCAGTTACGGGACAGCGAACTATGGCTACACCTTC
D: TRBD1
V: TRBV6-5
J: TRBJ1-2
size: .

CDR3: CASSGARQETQYF
DNA: TGTGCCAGCAGTGGGGCAAGACAAGAGACCCAGTACTTC
D: .
V: TRBV2
J: TRBJ2-5
size: .

CDR3: CASSYSWTEALPEAFF
DNA: TGTGCCAGCAGTTACTCGTGGACGGAAGCCCTCCCTGAAGCTTTCTTT
D: .
V: TRBV6-5
J: TRBJ1-1
size: .

CDR3: CASSPAGGQYNQPQHF
DNA: TGTGCCAGCAGCCCCGCCGGCGGACAGTACAATCAGCCCCAGCATTTT
D: .
V: TRBV7-9
J: TRBJ1-5
size: few

CDR3: CASSPQGFVQYF
DNA: TGTGCCAGCAGCCCCCAGGGTTTTGTGCAGTACTTC
D: .
V: TRBV14
J: TRBJ2-7
size: .

CDR3: CASSATRDSHQPQHF
DNA: TGTGCCAGCAGCGCAACCCGGGACAGTCATCAGCCCCAGCATTTT
D: TRBD1
V: TRBV7-9
J: TRBJ1-5
size: .

CDR3: CASRQAGYNEQFF
DNA: TGTGCCAGCAGGCAAGCGGGTTACAATGAGCAGTTCTTC
D: .
V: TRBV28
J: TRBJ2-1
size: .

CDR3: CASSLAPTGGSYEQYF
DNA: TGTGCCAGCAGCTTAGCGCCCACAGGGGGTAGTTACGAGCAGTACTTC
D: TRBD1
V: TRBV7-2
J: TRBJ2-7
size: once

CDR3: CATSRDRGNQPQHF
DNA: TGTGCCACCAGCAGAGATAGGGGAAATCAGCCCCAGCATTTT
D: .
V: TRBV15
J: TRBJ1-5
size: .

CDR3: CATSRDRLSTDTQYF
DNA: TGTGCCACCAGCCGGGACAGACTTAGCACAGATACGCAGTATTTT
D: TRBD1
V: TRBV15
J: TRBJ2-3
size: .

CDR3: CAWRGRDPGANVLTF
DNA: TGTGCCTGGAGAGGACGGGACCCTGGGGCCAACGTCCTGACTTTC
D: .
V: TRBV30
J: TRBJ2-6
size: .

CDR3: CASSLRTGGGNTGELFF
DNA: TGTGCCAGCAGCCTCCGAACAGGGGGTGGAAACACCGGGGAGCTGTTTTTT
D: TRBD1
V: TRBV3-1/TRBV3-2
J: TRBJ2-2
size: once

CDR3: CASSVDPGVNTEAFF
DNA: TGTGCCAGCAGCGTAGATCCAGGGGTGAACACTGAAGCTTTCTTT
D: .
V: TRBV9
J: TRBJ1-1
size: .

CDR3: CASSATDRTHNEQFF
DNA: TGTGCCAGCAGCGCGACCGATCGGACGCACAATGAGCAGTTCTTC
D: .
V: TRBV9
J: TRBJ2-1
size: .

CDR3: CASSLDWNSGPLYNEQFF
DNA: TGTGCCAGCAGCTTAGATTGGAATAGCGGCCCATTATACAATGAGCAGTTCTTC
D: .
V: TRBV11-3
J: TRBJ2-1
size: few

CDR3: CASTRQGGYEQYF
DNA: TGTGCCAGCACCCGACAGGGGGGCTACGAGCAGTACTTC
D: TRBD1
V: TRBV25-1
J: TRBJ2-7
size: .

CDR3: CASSGTGDYTDTQYF
DNA: TGCGCCAGCAGCGGCACAGGGGATTACACAGATACGCAGTATTTT
D: TRBD1
V: TRBV5-1
J: TRBJ2-3
size: .

CDR3: CASTTGVPASYEQYF
DNA: TGTGCCAGCACCACAGGCGTACCAGCCTCCTACGAGCAGTACTTC
D: .
V: TRBV7-8
J: TRBJ2-7
size: .

CDR3: CASSQTGLFEKLFF
DNA: TGTGCCAGCTCACAGACAGGGTTATTTGAAAAACTGTTTTTT
D: TRBD1
V: TRBV18
J: TRBJ1-4
size: .

CDR3: CASSEPGSSTDTQYF
DNA: TGTGCCAGCAGTGAACCGGGCTCTAGCACAGATACGCAGTATTTT
D: .
V: TRBV6-1
J: TRBJ2-3
size: .

CDR3: CASSYGDGYEQYF
DNA: TGTGCCAGCAGTTACGGCGATGGTTACGAGCAGTACTTC
D: .
V: TRBV6-6
J: TRBJ2-7
size: .

CDR3: CASSHNYGYTF
DNA: TGTGCCAGCAGTCATAACTATGGCTACACCTTC
D: .
V: TRBV6-6
J: TRBJ1-2
size: .

CDR3: CASSLARSGNYEQYF
DNA: TGTGCCAGCAGCTTAGCGCGGTCAGGGAATTACGAGCAGTACTTC
D: .
V: TRBV7-8
J: TRBJ2-7
size: .